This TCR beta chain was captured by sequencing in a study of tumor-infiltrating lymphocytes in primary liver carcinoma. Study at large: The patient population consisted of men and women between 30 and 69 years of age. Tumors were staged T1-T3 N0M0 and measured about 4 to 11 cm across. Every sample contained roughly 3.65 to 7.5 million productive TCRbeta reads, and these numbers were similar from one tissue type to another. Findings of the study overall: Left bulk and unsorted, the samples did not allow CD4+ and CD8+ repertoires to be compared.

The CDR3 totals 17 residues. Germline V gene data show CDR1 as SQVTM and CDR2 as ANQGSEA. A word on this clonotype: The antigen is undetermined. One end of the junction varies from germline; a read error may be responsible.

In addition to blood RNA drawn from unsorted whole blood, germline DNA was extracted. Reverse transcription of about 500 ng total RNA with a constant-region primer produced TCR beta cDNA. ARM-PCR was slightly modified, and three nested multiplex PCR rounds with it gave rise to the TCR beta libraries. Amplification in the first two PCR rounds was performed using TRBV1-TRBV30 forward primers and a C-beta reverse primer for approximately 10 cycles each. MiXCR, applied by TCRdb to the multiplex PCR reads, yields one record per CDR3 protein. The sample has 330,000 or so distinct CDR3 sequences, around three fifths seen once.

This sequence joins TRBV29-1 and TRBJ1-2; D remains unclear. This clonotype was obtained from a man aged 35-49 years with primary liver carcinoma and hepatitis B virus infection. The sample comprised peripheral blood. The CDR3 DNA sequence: TGCAGCGTTGAAGATCGGGCAGGTCTAAGTGGTAACTATGTCTACACCTTC. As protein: CSVEDRAGLSGNYVYTF.